This TCR beta chain is from a study of early T cells in non-severe SARS-CoV-2 infection. Points on this clonotype: Its antigen is unidentified.

V lost 9 bases to trimming and J lost 3 bases; unmatched junction nucleotides: 8. CDR3 length: 14 residues. The V gene's germline CDR1 is LNHDA and CDR2 SQIVND (reference sequence). In the library, individual cDNA molecules carried attached unique molecular identifiers. A single record per CDR3 protein comes from TCRdb applying MiXCR to the 5' RACE reads. The top ten hold around 4.9% of the sample, which has 80,000 to 95,000 distinct CDR3 sequences, around 17% seen once. Study results and limitations: Sequences matched to VDJdb favored anti-spike CD8 responses, while private and CD4 specificities were missed.

The V gene is TRBV19, the J gene TRBJ2-7, with 10 bases fitting TRBD2. This TCR was recovered from an adult who was a healthcare worker with PCR-confirmed SARS-CoV-2 infection or an uninfected control (not recorded which). The material was whole blood, obtained at baseline. The CDR3 here is CASSLAGRVYEQYF. The DNA for the CDR3 is TGTGCCAGCTCACTAGCGGGAAGGGTCTACGAGCAGTACTTC.